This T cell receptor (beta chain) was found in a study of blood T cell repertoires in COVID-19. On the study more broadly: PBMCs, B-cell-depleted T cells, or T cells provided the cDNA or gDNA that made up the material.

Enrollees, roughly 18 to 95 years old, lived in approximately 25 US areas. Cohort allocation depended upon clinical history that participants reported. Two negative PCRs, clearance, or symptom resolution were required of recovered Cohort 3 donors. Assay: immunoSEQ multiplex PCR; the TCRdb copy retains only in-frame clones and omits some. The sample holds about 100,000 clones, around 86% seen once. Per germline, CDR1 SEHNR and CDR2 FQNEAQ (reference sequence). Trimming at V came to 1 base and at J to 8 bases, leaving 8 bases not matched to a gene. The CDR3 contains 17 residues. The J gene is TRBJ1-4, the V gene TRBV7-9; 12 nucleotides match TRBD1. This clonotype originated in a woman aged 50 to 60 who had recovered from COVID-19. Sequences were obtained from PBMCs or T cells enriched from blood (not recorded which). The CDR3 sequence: CASSLGGTGGAWEKLFF. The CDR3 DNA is TGTGCCAGCAGCTTAGGAGGGACAGGGGGCGCATGGGAAAAACTGTTTTTT.